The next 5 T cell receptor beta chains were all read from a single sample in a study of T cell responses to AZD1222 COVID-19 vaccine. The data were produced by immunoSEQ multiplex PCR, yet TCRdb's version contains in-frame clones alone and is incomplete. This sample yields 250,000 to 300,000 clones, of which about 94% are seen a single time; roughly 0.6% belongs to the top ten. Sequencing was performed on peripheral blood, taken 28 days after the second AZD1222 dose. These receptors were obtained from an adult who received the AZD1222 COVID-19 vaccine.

The CDR3 nucleotides are TGTGCCAGCAGCTTTGGGAGGGCGAACACTGAAGCTTTCTTT. As protein: CASSFGRANTEAFF. The chain carries TRBV7-2 and TRBJ1-1, with D unclear. CDR3 length: 14 residues. CDR1 is SGHTA, CDR2 FQGNSA, per germline. V lost 3 bases and J lost 1, with 9 bases in between.

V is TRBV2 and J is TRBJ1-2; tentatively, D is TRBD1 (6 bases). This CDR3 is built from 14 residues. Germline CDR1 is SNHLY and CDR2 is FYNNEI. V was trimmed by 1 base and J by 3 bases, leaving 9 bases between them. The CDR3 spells CASSEGTAYYGYTF. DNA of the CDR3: TGTGCCAGCAGTGAAGGGACAGCCTACTATGGCTACACCTTC.

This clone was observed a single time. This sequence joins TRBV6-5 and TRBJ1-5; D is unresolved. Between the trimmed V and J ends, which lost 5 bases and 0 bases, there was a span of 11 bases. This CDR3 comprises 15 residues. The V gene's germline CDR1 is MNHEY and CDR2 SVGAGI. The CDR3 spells CASSPDGPSNQPQHF. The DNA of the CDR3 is TGTGCCAGCAGTCCGGACGGGCCTAGCAATCAGCCCCAGCATTTT.

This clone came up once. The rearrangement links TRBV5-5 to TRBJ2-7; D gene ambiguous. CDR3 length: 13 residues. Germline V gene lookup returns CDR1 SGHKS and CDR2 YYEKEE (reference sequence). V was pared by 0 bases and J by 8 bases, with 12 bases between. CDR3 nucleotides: TGTGCCAGCAGCTTGGAAACGACCGCAAAGCAGTACTTC. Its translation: CASSLETTAKQYF.

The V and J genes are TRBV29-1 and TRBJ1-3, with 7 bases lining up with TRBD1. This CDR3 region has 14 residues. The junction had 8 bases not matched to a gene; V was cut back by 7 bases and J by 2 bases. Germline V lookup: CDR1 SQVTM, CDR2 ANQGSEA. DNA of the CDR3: TGCAGCGGACCGTCACAGGGGACTGGAAACACCATATATTTT. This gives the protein CSGPSQGTGNTIYF.